The following is a TCR beta chain sequence with its context. The second PCR ran about 6 to 12 cycles with a sample-barcoded 5' primer and J-beta primers. Each CDR3 protein gets one entry after TCRdb re-called the 5' RACE reads with MiXCR. The sample shows approximately 810,000 distinct CDR3 sequences, 35% to 40% of them seen only once. This sample is part of a study of blood T cells in healthy people across ages. Trimming stripped 2 bases from V and 10 bases from J, with 11 bases between. The germline V gene encodes CDR1 SGHTA and CDR2 FQGNSA. The CDR3 is made up of 12 amino acids. This receptor was identified in a man between 18 and 29 years old in good health. Specimen: blood. The chain is built from TRBV7-2 and TRBJ1-1, with D possibly matching TRBD1 (6 bases). CDR3 DNA sequence: TGTGCCAGCAGCTTACAGGGGCGCACAGCTTTCTTT. It codes for CASSLQGRTAFF.